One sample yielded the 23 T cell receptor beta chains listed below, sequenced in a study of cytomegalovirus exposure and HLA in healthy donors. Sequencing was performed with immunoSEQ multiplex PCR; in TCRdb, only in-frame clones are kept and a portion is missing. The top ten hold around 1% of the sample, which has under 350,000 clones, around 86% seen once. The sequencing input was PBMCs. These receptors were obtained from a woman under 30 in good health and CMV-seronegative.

CDR3 sequence (DNA): TGTGCCTGGCGAACAGGGAGGGCTAGCGGGGGGTGGAGAGATACGCAGTATTTT. This sequence encodes CAWRTGRASGGWRDTQYF. The chain links TRBV30 to TRBJ2-3, with 11 bases matching TRBD2. J lost 5 bases, V lost 5 bases, and 18 bases had no gene match. The CDR3 loop spans 18 amino acids. Germline assignment: CDR1 GTSNPN and CDR2 SVGIG (reference sequence).

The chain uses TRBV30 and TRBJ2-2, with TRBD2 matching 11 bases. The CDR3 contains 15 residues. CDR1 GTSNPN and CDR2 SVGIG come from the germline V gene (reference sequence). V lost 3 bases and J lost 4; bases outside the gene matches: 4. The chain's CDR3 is CAWRPGLAGTGELFF. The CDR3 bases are TGTGCCTGGAGACCTGGACTAGCGGGCACCGGGGAGCTGTTTTTT. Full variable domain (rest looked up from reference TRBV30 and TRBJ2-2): SQTIHQWPATLVQPVGSPLSLECTVEGTSNPNLYWYRQAAGRGLQLLFYSVGIGQISSEVPQNLSASRPQDRQFILSSKKLLLSDSGFYLCAWRPGLAGTGELFFGEGSRLTVL.

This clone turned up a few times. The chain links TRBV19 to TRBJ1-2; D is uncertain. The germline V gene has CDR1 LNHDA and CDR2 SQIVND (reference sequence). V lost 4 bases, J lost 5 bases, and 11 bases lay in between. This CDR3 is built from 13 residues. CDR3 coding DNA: TGTGCCAGTAGTACGAGGGTGTCATATGGCTACACCTTC. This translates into CASSTRVSYGYTF.

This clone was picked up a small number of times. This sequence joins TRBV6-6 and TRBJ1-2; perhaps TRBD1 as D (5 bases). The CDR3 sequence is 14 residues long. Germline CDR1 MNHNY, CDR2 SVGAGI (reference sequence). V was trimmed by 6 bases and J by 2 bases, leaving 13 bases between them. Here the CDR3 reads CASSVREENYGYTF. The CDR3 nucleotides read TGTGCCAGCAGCGTCAGGGAGGAAAACTATGGCTACACCTTC.

The CDR3 loop reads CASSDRGSTDTQYF. The CDR3 bases are TGTGCCAGCAGTGACAGGGGGAGCACAGATACGCAGTATTTT. The chain employs TRBV6-1 and TRBJ2-3, with 7 positions matching TRBD1. Germline-derived CDR1 and CDR2 are MNHNS and SASEGT. Germline trimming cut 3 bases from V and 0 bases from J; bases unmatched to any gene: 0. The CDR3 totals 14 residues.

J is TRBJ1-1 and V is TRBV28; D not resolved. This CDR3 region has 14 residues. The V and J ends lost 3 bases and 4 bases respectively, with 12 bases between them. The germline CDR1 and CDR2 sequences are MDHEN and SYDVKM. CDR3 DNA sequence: TGTGCCAGCAGTTTTTGGAGAGAGGGCACTGAAGCTTTCTTT. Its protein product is CASSFWREGTEAFF.

CDR3 residues: CASIRTNEKLFF. The CDR3 region has the DNA TGTGCCAGCATCCGGACTAATGAAAAACTGTTTTTT. J is TRBJ1-4 and V is TRBV2, with no clear D. Trimming took off 7 bases at V and 2 bases at J, with 5 bases between the two ends. Germline CDR1 is SNHLY and CDR2 is FYNNEI. CDR3 length equals 12 residues.

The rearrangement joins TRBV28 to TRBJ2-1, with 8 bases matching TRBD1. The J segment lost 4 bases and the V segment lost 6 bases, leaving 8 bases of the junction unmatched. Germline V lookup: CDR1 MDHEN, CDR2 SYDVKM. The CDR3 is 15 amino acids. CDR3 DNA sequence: TGTGCCAGCAGACGCGGGACAGGAGTTTACAATGAGCAGTTCTTC. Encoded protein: CASRRGTGVYNEQFF. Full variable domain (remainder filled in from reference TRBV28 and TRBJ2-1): DVKVTQSSRYLVKRTGEKVFLECVQDMDHENMFWYRQDPGLGLRLIYFSYDVKMKEKGDIPEGYSVSREKKERFSLILESASTNQTSMYLCASRRGTGVYNEQFFGPGTRLTVL.

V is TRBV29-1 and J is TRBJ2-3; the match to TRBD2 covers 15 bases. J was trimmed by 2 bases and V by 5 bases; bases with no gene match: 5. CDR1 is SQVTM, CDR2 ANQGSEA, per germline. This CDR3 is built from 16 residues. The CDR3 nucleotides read TGCAGCGTTTTGGGGACTAGCGGGGGGTACACAGATACGCAGTATTTT. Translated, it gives CSVLGTSGGYTDTQYF.

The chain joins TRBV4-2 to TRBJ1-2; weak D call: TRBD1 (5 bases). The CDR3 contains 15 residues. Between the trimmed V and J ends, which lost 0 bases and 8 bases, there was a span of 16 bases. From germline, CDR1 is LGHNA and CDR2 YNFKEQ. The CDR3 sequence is CASSQDISGEEGYTF. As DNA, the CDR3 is TGTGCCAGCAGCCAAGACATATCGGGGGAAGAAGGCTACACCTTC.

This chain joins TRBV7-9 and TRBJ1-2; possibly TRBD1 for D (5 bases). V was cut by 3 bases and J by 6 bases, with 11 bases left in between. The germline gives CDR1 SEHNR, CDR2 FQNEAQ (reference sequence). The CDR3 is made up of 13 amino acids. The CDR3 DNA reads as TGTGCCAGCAGCTTCCCCCAGGGTAATGGCTACACCTTC. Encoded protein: CASSFPQGNGYTF.

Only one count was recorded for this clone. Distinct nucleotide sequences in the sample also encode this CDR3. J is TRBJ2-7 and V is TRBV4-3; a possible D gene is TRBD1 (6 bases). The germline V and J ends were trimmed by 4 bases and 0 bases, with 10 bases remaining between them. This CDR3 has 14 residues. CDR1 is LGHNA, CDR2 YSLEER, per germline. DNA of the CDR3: TGCGCCAGCAGCCGAGAGACAGGCTCCTACGAGCAGTACTTC. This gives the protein CASSRETGSYEQYF.

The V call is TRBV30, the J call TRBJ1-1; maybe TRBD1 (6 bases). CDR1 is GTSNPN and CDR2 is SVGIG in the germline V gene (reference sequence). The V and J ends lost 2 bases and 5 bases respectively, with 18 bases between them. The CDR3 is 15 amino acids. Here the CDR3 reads CAWSPKGGLGTEAFF. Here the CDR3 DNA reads TGTGCCTGGAGTCCTAAGGGGGGGTTGGGTACTGAAGCTTTCTTT.

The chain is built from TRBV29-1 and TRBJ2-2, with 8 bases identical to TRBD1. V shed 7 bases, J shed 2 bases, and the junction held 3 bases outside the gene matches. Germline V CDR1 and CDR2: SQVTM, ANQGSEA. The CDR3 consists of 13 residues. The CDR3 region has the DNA TGCAGCGCAGGACAGGGTAACACCGGGGAGCTGTTTTTT. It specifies CSAGQGNTGELFF.

Here the CDR3 reads CASSSDRGQTYEQYF. In nucleotides, the CDR3 is TGTGCCAGCAGCTCAGACAGGGGTCAGACCTACGAGCAGTACTTC. The chain links TRBV7-6 to TRBJ2-7; 8 bases align to TRBD1. Germline CDR1 reads SGHVS; CDR2 reads FNYEAQ. Trimming at V came to 4 bases and at J to 2 bases, leaving 7 bases not matched to a gene. The CDR3 loop spans 15 amino acids.

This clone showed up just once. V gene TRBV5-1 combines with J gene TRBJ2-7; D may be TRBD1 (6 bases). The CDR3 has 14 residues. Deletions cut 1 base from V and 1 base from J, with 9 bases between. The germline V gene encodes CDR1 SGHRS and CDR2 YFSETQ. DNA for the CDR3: TGCGCCAGCAGCTTGTCCGGGACATCCTACGAGCAGTACTTC. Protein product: CASSLSGTSYEQYF.

CDR3 amino acids: CASSPGSELAQHF. In nucleotides, the CDR3 is TGTGCCAGCAGCCCAGGGTCAGAGCTAGCCCAGCATTTT. J is TRBJ1-5 and V is TRBV28; D possibly corresponds to TRBD1 (5 bases). CDR3 length: 13 amino acids. Trimming took off 6 bases at V and 11 bases at J, with 17 bases between the two ends. Germline CDR1 MDHEN, CDR2 SYDVKM.

The CDR3 region is CASSIPRDKPEAFF. CDR3 bases: TGTGCCAGTAGTATCCCCAGGGATAAGCCTGAAGCTTTCTTT. The V gene is TRBV19, the J gene TRBJ1-1; possibly TRBD1 for D (5 bases). The CDR3 covers 14 residues. CDR1 is LNHDA, CDR2 SQIVND, per germline (reference sequence). Trimming pared 3 bases from V and 6 bases from J, leaving 14 bases between.

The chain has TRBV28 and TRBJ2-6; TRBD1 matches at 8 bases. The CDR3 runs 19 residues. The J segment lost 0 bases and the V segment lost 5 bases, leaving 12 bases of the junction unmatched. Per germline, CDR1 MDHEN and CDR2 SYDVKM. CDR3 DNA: TGTGCCAGCAGTCCTTGGACAGGGCTCGACTACTCTGGGGCCAACGTCCTGACTTTC. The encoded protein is CASSPWTGLDYSGANVLTF.

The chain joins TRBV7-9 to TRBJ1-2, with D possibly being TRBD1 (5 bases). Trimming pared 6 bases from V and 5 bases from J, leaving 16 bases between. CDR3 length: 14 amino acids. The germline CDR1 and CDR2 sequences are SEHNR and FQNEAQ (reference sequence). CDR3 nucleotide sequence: TGTGCCAGCAGTCTACGCACAGGTGATTATGGCTACACCTTC. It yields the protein CASSLRTGDYGYTF.

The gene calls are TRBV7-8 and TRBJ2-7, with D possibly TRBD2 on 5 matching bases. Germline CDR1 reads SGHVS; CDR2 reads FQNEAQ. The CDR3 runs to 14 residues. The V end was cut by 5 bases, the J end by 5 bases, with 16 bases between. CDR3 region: CASSRASLGHEQYF. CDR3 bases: TGTGCCAGCAGCCGAGCTAGCCTCGGCCACGAGCAGTACTTC.

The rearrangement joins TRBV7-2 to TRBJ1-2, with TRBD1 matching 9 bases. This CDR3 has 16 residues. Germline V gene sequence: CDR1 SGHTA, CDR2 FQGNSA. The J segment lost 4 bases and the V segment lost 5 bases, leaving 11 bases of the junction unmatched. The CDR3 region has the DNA TGTGCCAGCAGCCGCGAGGGACAGGGAAGGAGCTATGGCTACACCTTC. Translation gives CASSREGQGRSYGYTF.

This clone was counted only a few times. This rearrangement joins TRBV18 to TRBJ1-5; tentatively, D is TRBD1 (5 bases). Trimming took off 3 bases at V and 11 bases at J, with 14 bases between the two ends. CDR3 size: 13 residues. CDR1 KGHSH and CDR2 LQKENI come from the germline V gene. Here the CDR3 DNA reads TGTGCCAGCTCACCGCAAGGGGAACGGACCCAGCATTTT. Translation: CASSPQGERTQHF. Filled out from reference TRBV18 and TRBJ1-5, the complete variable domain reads NAGVMQNPRHLVRRRGQEARLRCSPMKGHSHVYWYRQLPEEGLKFMVYLQKENIIDESGMPKERFSAEFPKEGPSILRIQQVVRGDSAAYFCASSPQGERTQHFGDGTRLSIL.